The 9 T cell receptor beta chains presented below share a single source sample, sequenced in a study of shared clonotypes between healthy human individuals. The naive CD8 fraction comprised CD45RO-negative cells positively selected for CCR7 and excluded terminally differentiated effector memory CD45RA+ cells. The method was immunoSEQ multiplex PCR; TCRdb's version includes in-frame clones alone and lacks a portion of them. The table lists roughly 2,000,000 clones, approximately 94% of them singletons. Sequenced: naive CD8+ T cells sorted from blood. These receptors came from a man in his late teens or twenties in good health.

This chain links TRBV10-3 with TRBJ2-7; a weak D match, TRBD1 (6 bases). CDR1 is ENHRY, CDR2 SYGVKD, per germline. CDR3 length: 16 amino acids. V shed 0 bases and J shed 0 bases, with 12 bases lying between them. CDR3 amino acids: CAISESSDSPSYEQYF. The CDR3 DNA follows: TGTGCCATCAGTGAGTCGTCGGACAGCCCCTCCTACGAGCAGTACTTC.

This chain joins TRBV11-2 and TRBJ2-7; weak D call: TRBD1 (6 bases). With 2 bases removed from V and 5 bases from J, the gap between germline ends came to 19 bases. CDR1 is SGHAT, CDR2 FQNNGV, per germline. CDR3 length: 16 amino acids. The DNA for the CDR3 is TGTGCCAGCAGCTTACGGGACACCCACCCTCGCAACGAGCAGTACTTC. It specifies CASSLRDTHPRNEQYF.

V is TRBV7-9 and J is TRBJ2-2; possible D gene TRBD2, 7 bases. Trimming removed 5 bases from V and 0 bases from J, with 13 bases in between. Germline V gene sequence: CDR1 SEHNR, CDR2 FQNEAQ (reference sequence). The CDR3 is made up of 16 amino acids. CDR3 coding DNA: TGTGCCAGCAGCCCAGGGGAGGGGGCGAACACCGGGGAGCTGTTTTTT. This translates into CASSPGEGANTGELFF.

The rearrangement links TRBV27 to TRBJ2-7, with D possibly matching TRBD1 (5 bases). The ends were cut back, 2 bases at V and 2 bases at J, with 10 bases in the middle. Germline CDR1 is MNHEY and CDR2 is SMNVEV (reference sequence). The CDR3 runs 14 residues. CDR3 DNA: TGTGCCAGCAGTTTAACAGACAGCGCCTACGAGCAGTACTTC. Its translation: CASSLTDSAYEQYF.

The V and J genes are TRBV9 and TRBJ1-2, with 9 bases that match TRBD1. The germline CDR1 and CDR2 sequences are SGDLS and YYNGEE. The CDR3 runs to 15 residues. V gave up 4 bases and J gave up 6 bases; unmatched junction bases: 10. This chain's CDR3 is CASSHPLQGADGYTF. CDR3 DNA: TGTGCCAGCAGCCACCCCTTACAGGGGGCAGATGGCTACACCTTC.

This sequence joins TRBV9 and TRBJ2-1; D might be TRBD1 (6 bases). V lost 0 bases and J 3 bases, leaving 13 bases between the germline ends. The germline CDR1 and CDR2 sequences are SGDLS and YYNGEE. This CDR3 region has 16 residues. CDR3 DNA sequence: TGTGCCAGCAGCGTAGGGGCGGACAGCCTCTACAATGAGCAGTTCTTC. This translates into CASSVGADSLYNEQFF.

This sequence joins TRBV6-1 and TRBJ2-7; TRBD2 is a possible D gene (6 bases). With 4 bases removed from V and 4 bases from J, the gap between germline ends came to 14 bases. CDR1 MNHNS and CDR2 SASEGT come from the germline V gene. This CDR3 is 14 amino acids long. The CDR3 DNA sequence: TGTGCCAGCAGTGGGACGGGGGTAGGTTACGAGCAGTACTTC. Protein sequence: CASSGTGVGYEQYF.

This chain joins TRBV19 and TRBJ2-1; 11 bases are shared with TRBD2. The V and J ends lost 3 bases and 6 bases, in that order; junction bases with no gene match: 4. The CDR3 is 15 residues long. Germline V gives CDR1 LNHDA, CDR2 SQIVND (reference sequence). The CDR3 spells CASSMIAGGSNEQFF. The CDR3 DNA follows: TGTGCCAGTAGTATGATAGCGGGGGGGAGCAATGAGCAGTTCTTC.

V is TRBV28 and J is TRBJ2-7; 9 positions agree with TRBD1. Germline values: CDR1 MDHEN, CDR2 SYDVKM. With 6 bases clipped from V and 6 bases from J, the junction kept 12 bases outside the gene matches. This CDR3 region has 15 residues. This CDR3 is CASREAGQGGGEQYF. The DNA for the CDR3 is TGTGCCAGCAGGGAAGCGGGACAGGGTGGTGGCGAGCAGTACTTC.